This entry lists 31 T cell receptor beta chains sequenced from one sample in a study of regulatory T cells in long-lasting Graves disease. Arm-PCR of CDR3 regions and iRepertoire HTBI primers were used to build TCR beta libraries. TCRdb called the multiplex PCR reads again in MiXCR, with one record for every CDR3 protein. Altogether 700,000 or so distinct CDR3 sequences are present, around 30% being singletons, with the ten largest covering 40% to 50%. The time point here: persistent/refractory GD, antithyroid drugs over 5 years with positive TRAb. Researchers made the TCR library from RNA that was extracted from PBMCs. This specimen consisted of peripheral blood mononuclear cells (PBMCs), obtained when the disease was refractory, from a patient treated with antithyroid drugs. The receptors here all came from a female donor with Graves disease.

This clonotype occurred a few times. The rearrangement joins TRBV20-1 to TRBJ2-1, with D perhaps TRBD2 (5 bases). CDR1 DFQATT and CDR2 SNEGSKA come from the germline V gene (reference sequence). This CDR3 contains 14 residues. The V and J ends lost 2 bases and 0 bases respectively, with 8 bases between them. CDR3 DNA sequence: TGCAGTGCTAGACAGCGGAGCTCCTACAATGAGCAGTTCTTC. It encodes CSARQRSSYNEQFF.

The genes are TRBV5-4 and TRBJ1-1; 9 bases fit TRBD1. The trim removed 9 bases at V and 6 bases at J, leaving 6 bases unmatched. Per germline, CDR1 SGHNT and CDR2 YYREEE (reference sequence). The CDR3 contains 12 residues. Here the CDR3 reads CAIRGQGAEAFF. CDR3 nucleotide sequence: TGTGCCATCCGGGGACAGGGTGCTGAAGCTTTCTTT.

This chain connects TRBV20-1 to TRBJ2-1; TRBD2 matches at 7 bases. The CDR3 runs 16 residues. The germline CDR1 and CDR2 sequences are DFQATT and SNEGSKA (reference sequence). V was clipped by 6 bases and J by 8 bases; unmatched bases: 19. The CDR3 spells CSAIPQAGARGDEQFF. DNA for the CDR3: TGCAGTGCCATACCCCAGGCGGGAGCACGCGGCGATGAGCAGTTCTTC.

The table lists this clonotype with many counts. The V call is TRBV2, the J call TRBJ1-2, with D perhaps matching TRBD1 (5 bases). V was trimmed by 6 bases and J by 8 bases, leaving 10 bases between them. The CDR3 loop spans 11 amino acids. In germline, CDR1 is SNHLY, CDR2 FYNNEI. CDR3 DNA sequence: TGTGCCAGCAGCCGGGGCAAGGGCTACACCTTC. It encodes CASSRGKGYTF.

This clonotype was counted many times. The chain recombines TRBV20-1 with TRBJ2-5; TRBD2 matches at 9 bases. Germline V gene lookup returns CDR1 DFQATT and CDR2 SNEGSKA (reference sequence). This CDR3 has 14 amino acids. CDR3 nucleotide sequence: TGCAGCAAGGGGGGTAGCGGGAGTGGGGAGACCCAGTACTTC. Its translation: CSKGGSGSGETQYF.

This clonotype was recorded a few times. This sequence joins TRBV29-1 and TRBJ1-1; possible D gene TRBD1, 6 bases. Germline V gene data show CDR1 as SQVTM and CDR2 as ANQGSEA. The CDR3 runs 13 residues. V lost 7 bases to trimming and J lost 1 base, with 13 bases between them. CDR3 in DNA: TGCAGCGCTCAGACAGGAGAGAACACTGAAGCTTTCTTT. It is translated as CSAQTGENTEAFF.

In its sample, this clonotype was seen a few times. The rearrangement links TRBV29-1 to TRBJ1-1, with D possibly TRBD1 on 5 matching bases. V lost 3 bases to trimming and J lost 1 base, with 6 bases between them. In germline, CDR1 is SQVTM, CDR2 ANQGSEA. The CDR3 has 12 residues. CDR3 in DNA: TGCAGCGTTGATGGACAGAACACTGAAGCTTTCTTT. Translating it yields CSVDGQNTEAFF.

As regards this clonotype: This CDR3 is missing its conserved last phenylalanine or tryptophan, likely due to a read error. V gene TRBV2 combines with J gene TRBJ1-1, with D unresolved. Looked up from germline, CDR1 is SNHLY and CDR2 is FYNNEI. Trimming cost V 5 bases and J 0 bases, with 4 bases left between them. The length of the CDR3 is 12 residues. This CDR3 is CASSSMNTEAFL. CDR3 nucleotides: TGTGCCAGCAGTTCTATGAACACTGAAGCTTTCCTT.

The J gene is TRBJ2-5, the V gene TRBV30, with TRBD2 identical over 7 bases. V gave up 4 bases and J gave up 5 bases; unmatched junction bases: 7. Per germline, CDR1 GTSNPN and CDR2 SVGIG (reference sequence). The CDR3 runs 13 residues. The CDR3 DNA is TGTGCCTGGAACTCGGGAGGACGGGAGACCCAGTACTTC. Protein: CAWNSGGRETQYF.

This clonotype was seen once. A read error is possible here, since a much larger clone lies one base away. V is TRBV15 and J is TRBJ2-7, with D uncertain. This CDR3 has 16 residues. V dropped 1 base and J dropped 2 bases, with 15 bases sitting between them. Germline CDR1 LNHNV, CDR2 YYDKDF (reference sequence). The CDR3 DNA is TGTGCCACCAGCAGAGGAGGTTCAACGACGACCTACGAGCAGTACTTC. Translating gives CATSRGGSTTTYEQYF.

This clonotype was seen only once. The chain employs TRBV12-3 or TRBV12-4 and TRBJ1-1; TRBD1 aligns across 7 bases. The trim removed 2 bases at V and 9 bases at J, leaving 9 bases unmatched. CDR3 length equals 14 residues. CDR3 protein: CASSLQGGSPKAFF. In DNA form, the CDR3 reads TGTGCCAGCAGTTTACAGGGGGGAAGTCCCAAAGCTTTCTTT.

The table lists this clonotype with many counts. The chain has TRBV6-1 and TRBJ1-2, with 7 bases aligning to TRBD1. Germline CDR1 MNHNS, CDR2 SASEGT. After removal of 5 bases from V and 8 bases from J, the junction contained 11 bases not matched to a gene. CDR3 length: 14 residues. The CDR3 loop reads CASSPTGTTMGYTF. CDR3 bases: TGTGCCAGCAGTCCGACAGGGACAACTATGGGCTACACCTTC.

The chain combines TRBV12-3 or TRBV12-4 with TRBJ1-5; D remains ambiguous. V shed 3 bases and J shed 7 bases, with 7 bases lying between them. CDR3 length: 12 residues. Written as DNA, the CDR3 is TGTGCCAGCAGTTTGAAGGGACAGCCCCAGCATTTT. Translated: CASSLKGQPQHF.

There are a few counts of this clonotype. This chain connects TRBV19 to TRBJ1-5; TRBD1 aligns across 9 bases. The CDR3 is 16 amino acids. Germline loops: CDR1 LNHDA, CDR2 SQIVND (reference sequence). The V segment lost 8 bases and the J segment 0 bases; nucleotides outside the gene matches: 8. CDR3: CASRTGEFNSNQPQHF. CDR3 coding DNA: TGTGCCAGTCGGACAGGGGAGTTTAATAGCAATCAGCCCCAGCATTTT.

The CDR3 is CASGDLAGGVGQETQYF. The CDR3 bases are TGTGCCAGCGGGGACCTAGCGGGAGGGGTGGGGCAAGAGACCCAGTACTTC. The rearrangement joins TRBV2 to TRBJ2-5, with TRBD2 identical over 12 bases. The CDR3 totals 17 residues. Trimming took 8 bases from V and 2 from J; bases not matched to a gene: 12. The V gene's germline CDR1 is SNHLY and CDR2 FYNNEI. The whole variable domain, remainder taken from reference TRBV2 and TRBJ2-5, is EPEVTQTPSHQVTQMGQEVILRCVPISNHLYFYWYRQILGQKVEFLVSFYNNEISEKSEIFDDQFSVERPDGSNFTLKIRSTKLEDSAMYFCASGDLAGGVGQETQYFGPGTRLLVL.

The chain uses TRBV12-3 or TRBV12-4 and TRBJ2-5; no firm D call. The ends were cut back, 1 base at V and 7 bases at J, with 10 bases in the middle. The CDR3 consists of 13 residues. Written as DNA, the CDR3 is TGTGCCAGCAGTTTAGTGCCCCTGGGGACCCAGTACTTC. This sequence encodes CASSLVPLGTQYF.

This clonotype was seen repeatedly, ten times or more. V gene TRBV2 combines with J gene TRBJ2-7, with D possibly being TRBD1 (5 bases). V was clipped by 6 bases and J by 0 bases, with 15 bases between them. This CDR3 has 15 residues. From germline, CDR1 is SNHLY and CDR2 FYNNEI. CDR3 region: CASRTDRNPSYEQYF. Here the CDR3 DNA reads TGTGCCAGCAGAACAGACAGAAATCCCTCCTACGAGCAGTACTTC.

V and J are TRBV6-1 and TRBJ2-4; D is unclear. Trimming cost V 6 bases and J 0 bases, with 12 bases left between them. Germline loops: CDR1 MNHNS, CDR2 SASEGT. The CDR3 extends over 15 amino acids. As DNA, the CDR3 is TGTGCCAGCAGCCCTAATAAGCTAGCCAAAAACATTCAGTACTTC. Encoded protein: CASSPNKLAKNIQYF.

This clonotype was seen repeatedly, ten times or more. The CDR3 DNA is TGTGCCAGCAGTCGAAGGACAATCTCGAGTGAAAAACTGTTTTTT. It codes for CASSRRTISSEKLFF. The chain couples TRBV12-3 or TRBV12-4 to TRBJ1-4, with D maybe TRBD1 (5 bases). V gave up 5 bases and J gave up 7 bases, with 17 bases separating them. The CDR3 spans 15 residues.

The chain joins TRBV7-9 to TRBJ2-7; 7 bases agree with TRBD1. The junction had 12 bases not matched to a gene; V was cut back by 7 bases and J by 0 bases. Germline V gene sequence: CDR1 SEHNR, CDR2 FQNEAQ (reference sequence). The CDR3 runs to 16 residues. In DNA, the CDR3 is TGTGCCAGCACTCGCCTGGCTCAGGGGGACTCCTACGAGCAGTACTTC. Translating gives CASTRLAQGDSYEQYF.

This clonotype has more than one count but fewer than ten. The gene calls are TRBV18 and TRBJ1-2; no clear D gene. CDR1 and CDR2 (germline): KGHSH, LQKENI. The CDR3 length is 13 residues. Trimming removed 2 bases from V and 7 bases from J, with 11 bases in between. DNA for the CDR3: TGTGCCAGCTCACCATCGGGGAATGGTGGCTACACCTTC. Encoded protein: CASSPSGNGGYTF.

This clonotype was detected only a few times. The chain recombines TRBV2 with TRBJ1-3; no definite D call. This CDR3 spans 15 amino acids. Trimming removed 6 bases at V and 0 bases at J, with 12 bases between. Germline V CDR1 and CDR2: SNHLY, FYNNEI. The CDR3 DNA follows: TGTGCCAGCAGACCGACTGGCAACTCTGGAAACACCATATATTTT. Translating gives CASRPTGNSGNTIYF.

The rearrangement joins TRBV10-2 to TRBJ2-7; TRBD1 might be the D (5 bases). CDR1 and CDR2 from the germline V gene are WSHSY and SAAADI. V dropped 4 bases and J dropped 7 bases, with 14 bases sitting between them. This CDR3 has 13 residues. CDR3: CASSVKGAGEQYF. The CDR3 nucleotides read TGCGCCAGCAGTGTGAAAGGGGCTGGGGAGCAGTACTTC.

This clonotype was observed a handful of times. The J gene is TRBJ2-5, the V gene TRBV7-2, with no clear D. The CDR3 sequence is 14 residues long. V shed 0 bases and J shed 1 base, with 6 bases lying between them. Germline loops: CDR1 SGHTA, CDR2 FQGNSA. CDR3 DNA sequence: TGTGCCAGCAGCTTAGCCTTCTCCCAAGAGACCCAGTACTTC. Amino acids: CASSLAFSQETQYF. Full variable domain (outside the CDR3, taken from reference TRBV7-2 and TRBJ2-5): GAGVSQSPSNKVTEKGKDVELRCDPISGHTALYWYRQSLGQGLEFLIYFQGNSAPDKSGLPSDRFSAERTGGSVSTLTIQRTQQEDSAVYLCASSLAFSQETQYFGPGTRLLVL.

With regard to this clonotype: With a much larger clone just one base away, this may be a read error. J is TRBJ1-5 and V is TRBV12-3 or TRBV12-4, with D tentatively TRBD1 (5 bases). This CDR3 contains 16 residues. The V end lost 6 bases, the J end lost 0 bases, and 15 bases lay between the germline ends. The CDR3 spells CASSPREGCSNQPQHF. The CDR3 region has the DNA TGTGCCAGCAGCCCCAGGGAAGGGTGTAGCAATCAGCCCCAGCATTTT.

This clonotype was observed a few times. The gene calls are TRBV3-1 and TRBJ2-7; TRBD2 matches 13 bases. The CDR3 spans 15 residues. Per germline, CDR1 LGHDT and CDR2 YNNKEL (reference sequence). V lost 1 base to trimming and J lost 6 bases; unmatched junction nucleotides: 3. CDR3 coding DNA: TGTGCCAGCAGCCAAGGGACTAGCGGGAGTACCGAGCAGTACTTC. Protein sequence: CASSQGTSGSTEQYF.

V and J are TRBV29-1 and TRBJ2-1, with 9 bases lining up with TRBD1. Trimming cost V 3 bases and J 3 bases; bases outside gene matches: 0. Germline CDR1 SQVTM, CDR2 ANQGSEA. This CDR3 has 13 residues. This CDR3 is CSVEGQGYNEQFF. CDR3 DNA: TGCAGCGTTGAGGGACAGGGCTACAATGAGCAGTTCTTC.

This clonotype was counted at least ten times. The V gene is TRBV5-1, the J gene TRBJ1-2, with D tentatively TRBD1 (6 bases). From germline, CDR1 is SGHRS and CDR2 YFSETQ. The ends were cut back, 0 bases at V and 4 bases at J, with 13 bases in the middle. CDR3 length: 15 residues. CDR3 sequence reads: CASSLDRTVSYGYTF. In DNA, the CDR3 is TGCGCCAGCAGCTTGGATAGGACAGTGAGCTATGGCTACACCTTC.

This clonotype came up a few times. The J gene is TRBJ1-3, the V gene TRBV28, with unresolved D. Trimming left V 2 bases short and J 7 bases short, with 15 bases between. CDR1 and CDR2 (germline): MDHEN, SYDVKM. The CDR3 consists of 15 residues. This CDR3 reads CASSLPRTGGNTIYF. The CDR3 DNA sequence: TGTGCCAGCAGTTTACCCCGAACTGGAGGGAACACCATATATTTT.

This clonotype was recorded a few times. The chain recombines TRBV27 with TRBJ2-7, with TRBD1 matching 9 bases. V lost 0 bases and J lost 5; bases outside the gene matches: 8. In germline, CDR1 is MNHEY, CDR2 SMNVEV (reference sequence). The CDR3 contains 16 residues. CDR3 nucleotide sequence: TGTGCCAGCAGTTTATCTTGGGGACAGGGTCCCCACGAGCAGTACTTC. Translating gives CASSLSWGQGPHEQYF.

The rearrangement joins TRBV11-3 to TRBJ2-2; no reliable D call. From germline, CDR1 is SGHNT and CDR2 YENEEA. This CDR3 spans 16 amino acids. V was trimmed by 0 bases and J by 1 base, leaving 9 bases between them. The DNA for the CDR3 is TGTGCCAGCAGCTTAGATCGTAGCATGAACACCGGGGAGCTGTTTTTT. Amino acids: CASSLDRSMNTGELFF.